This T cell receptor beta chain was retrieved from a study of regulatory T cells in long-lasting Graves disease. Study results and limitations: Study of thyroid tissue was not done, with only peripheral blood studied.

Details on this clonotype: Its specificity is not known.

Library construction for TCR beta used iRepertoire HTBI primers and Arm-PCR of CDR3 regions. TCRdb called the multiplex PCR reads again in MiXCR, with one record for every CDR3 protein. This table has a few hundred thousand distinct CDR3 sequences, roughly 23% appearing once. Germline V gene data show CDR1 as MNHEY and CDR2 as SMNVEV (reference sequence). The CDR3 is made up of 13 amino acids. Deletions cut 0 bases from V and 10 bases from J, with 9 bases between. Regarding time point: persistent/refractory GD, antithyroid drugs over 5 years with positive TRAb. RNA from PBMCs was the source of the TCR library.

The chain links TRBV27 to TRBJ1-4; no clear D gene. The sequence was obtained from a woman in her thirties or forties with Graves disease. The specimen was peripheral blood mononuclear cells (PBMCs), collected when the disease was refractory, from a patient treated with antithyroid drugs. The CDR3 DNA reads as TGTGCCAGCAGTTTATCGATCGGAAGAAAACTGTTTTTT. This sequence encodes CASSLSIGRKLFF.